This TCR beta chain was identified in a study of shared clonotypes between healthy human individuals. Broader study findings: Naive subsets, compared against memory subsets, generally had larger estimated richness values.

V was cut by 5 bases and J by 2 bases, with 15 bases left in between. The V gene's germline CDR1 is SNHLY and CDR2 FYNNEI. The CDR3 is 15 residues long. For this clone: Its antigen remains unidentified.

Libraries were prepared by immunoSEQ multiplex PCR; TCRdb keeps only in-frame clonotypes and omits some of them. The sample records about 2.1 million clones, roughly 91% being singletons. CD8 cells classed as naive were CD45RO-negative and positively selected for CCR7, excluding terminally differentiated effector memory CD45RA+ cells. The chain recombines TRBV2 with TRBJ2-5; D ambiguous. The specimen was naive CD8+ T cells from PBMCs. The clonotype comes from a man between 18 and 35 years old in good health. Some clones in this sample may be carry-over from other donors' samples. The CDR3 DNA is TGTGCCAGCAGTCATTACCGGACGGCGCAAGAGACCCAGTACTTC. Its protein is CASSHYRTAQETQYF. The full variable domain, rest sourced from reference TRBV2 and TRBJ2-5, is EPEVTQTPSHQVTQMGQEVILRCVPISNHLYFYWYRQILGQKVEFLVSFYNNEISEKSEIFDDQFSVERPDGSNFTLKIRSTKLEDSAMYFCASSHYRTAQETQYFGPGTRLLVL.